This entry lists 27 T cell receptor beta chains sequenced from one sample in a study of CD8+ T cells in alopecia areata. Following RNA extraction, reverse transcription yielded cDNA that acted as the sequencing template. Sequencing was performed with immunoSEQ multiplex PCR; in TCRdb, only in-frame clones are kept and a portion is missing. The sample includes hundreds of thousands of clones, 67% of them seen just once. The sample in question was CD4+ T cells sorted from blood, obtained at week 0. Every receptor here comes from a human donor with alopecia areata.

The V and J genes are TRBV9 and TRBJ2-1, with 11 bases lining up with TRBD2. The V gene's germline CDR1 is SGDLS and CDR2 YYNGEE. V gave up 3 bases and J gave up 5 bases; unmatched junction bases: 4. The CDR3 spans 15 residues. This CDR3 is CASSAVAGGHNEQFF. CDR3 bases: TGTGCCAGCAGCGCCGTAGCGGGGGGGCACAATGAGCAGTTCTTC.

This chain uses TRBV10-3 with TRBJ2-5; no clear D gene. The CDR3 extends over 13 amino acids. Germline-derived CDR1 and CDR2 are ENHRY and SYGVKD. The V and J ends lost 4 bases and 3 bases respectively, with 9 bases between them. As DNA, the CDR3 is TGTGCCATCAGTGTAGACACCGAAGAGACCCAGTACTTC. It codes for CAISVDTEETQYF.

This clone appeared a few times. This chain connects TRBV29-1 to TRBJ2-5; no definite D call. The CDR3 is 14 residues long. V dropped 7 bases and J dropped 5 bases, with 20 bases sitting between them. The germline gives CDR1 SQVTM, CDR2 ANQGSEA. As DNA, the CDR3 is TGCAGCGGCCGGACGCGGTTGGGTTGGGAGACCCAGTACTTC. Its protein product is CSGRTRLGWETQYF.

A single count supports this clone. The chain uses TRBV30 and TRBJ1-6; 8 bases fit TRBD1. V trimming: 4 bases; J trimming: 8 bases; junction bases outside the gene matches: 7. CDR1 and CDR2 from the germline V gene are GTSNPN and SVGIG (reference sequence). The CDR3 consists of 14 residues. The CDR3 is CAWNQGQDHSPLHF. DNA of the CDR3: TGTGCCTGGAATCAGGGACAGGACCATTCACCCCTCCACTTT.

The chain combines TRBV10-2 with TRBJ2-3; no firm D call. V lost 10 bases to trimming and J lost 7 bases, with 9 bases between them. The CDR3 is 10 residues long. CDR1 and CDR2 (germline): WSHSY, SAAADI. The CDR3 sequence is CATSAYTQYF. CDR3 nucleotides: TGCGCCACTTCGGCGTATACGCAGTATTTT.

The V gene is TRBV6-1, the J gene TRBJ2-1, with TRBD1 as a possible D gene (5 bases). The CDR3 has 14 residues. Trimming removed 7 bases at V and 0 bases at J, with 10 bases between. Per the germline V gene, CDR1 is MNHNS and CDR2 is SASEGT. In DNA form, the CDR3 reads TGTGCCAGCACCCGACAGCTCTCCTACAATGAGCAGTTCTTC. It specifies CASTRQLSYNEQFF.

The V and J genes are TRBV4-3 and TRBJ2-7; perhaps TRBD1 as D (5 bases). This CDR3 region has 15 residues. With 0 bases removed from V and 3 bases from J, the gap between germline ends came to 12 bases. Germline-derived CDR1 and CDR2 are LGHNA and YSLEER. CDR3: CASSQDSGLYYEQYF. The CDR3 DNA is TGCGCCAGCAGCCAAGATTCAGGGTTGTACTACGAGCAGTACTTC.

The gene calls are TRBV20-1 and TRBJ2-7, with D maybe TRBD1 (6 bases). From germline, CDR1 is DFQATT and CDR2 SNEGSKA (reference sequence). This CDR3 region has 11 residues. Trimming stripped 6 bases from V and 4 bases from J, with 10 bases between. The CDR3 nucleotides read TGCAGTGCCACCGACAGGTACGAGCAGTACTTC. Translated: CSATDRYEQYF.

The chain is built from TRBV10-3 and TRBJ2-5; D not certain. The germline V and J ends were trimmed by 2 bases and 3 bases, with 7 bases remaining between them. Germline loops: CDR1 ENHRY, CDR2 SYGVKD. The CDR3 covers 13 residues. CDR3 DNA sequence: TGTGCCATCAGTGAGCGCGTAGAAGAGACCCAGTACTTC. Protein sequence: CAISERVEETQYF.

The chain combines TRBV2 with TRBJ1-1, with D perhaps matching TRBD1 (5 bases). Germline V gives CDR1 SNHLY, CDR2 FYNNEI. This CDR3 is built from 13 residues. V lost 3 bases to trimming and J lost 3 bases, with 8 bases between them. The DNA for the CDR3 is TGTGCCAGCAGTGAGGGGGGGTACACTGAAGCTTTCTTT. Protein sequence: CASSEGGYTEAFF.

This chain joins TRBV30 and TRBJ2-1; 13 nucleotides agree with TRBD2. V shed 0 bases and J 10 bases; nucleotides not matched to a gene: 9. The CDR3 loop spans 16 amino acids. The germline V gene encodes CDR1 GTSNPN and CDR2 SVGIG (reference sequence). CDR3 residues: CAWSVGRTSGGREQFF. For the CDR3, the DNA is TGTGCCTGGAGTGTAGGAAGGACTAGCGGGGGTAGGGAGCAGTTCTTC.

This clone turned up a few times. This rearrangement joins TRBV4-3 to TRBJ1-2, with D hard to call. The CDR3 has 13 residues. The germline V and J ends were trimmed by 3 bases and 5 bases, with 10 bases remaining between them. Germline V gene sequence: CDR1 LGHNA, CDR2 YSLEER. The CDR3 coding sequence is TGCGCCAGCAGCCATGGAGTGGGATATGGCTACACCTTC. Its protein is CASSHGVGYGYTF.

This rearrangement joins TRBV20-1 to TRBJ1-1; D not certain. The germline V gene has CDR1 DFQATT and CDR2 SNEGSKA (reference sequence). Trimming removed 2 bases at V and 7 bases at J, with 8 bases between. The CDR3 loop spans 11 amino acids. The CDR3 spells CSARLRLEAFF. The CDR3, as DNA: TGCAGTGCTAGACTACGGCTTGAAGCTTTCTTT.

The V gene is TRBV7-9, the J gene TRBJ1-5; D possibly corresponds to TRBD1 (6 bases). CDR3 size: 15 residues. Germline V gives CDR1 SEHNR, CDR2 FQNEAQ (reference sequence). V was pared by 10 bases and J by 2 bases, with 18 bases between. The chain's CDR3 is CATQTGELGNQPQHF. CDR3 DNA: TGTGCCACCCAGACAGGCGAACTGGGCAATCAGCCCCAGCATTTT.

This chain uses TRBV6-6 with TRBJ1-2, with 8 nucleotides matching TRBD1. V was clipped by 0 bases and J by 8 bases; unmatched bases: 8. The germline V gene has CDR1 MNHNY and CDR2 SVGAGI (reference sequence). The CDR3 is made up of 15 amino acids. The CDR3 DNA follows: TGTGCCAGCAGTTACTCAAGCAGGGGGCCCCAGGGCTACACCTTC. Translating it yields CASSYSSRGPQGYTF.

This clone has only one observation. This chain uses TRBV5-4 with TRBJ2-5; no definite D call. Germline values: CDR1 SGHNT, CDR2 YYREEE (reference sequence). The CDR3 totals 15 residues. The ends were cut back, 3 bases at V and 5 bases at J, with 17 bases in the middle. CDR3 bases: TGTGCCAGCAGCTCCTCGACCCGGATGGAGGAGACCCAGTACTTC. Translated: CASSSSTRMEETQYF.

In its sample, this clone was seen a few times. The V and J genes are TRBV5-6 and TRBJ2-5, with D maybe TRBD2 (5 bases). In germline, CDR1 is SGHDT, CDR2 YYEEEE. The CDR3 covers 13 residues. V lost 2 bases and J lost 5, with 10 bases in between. CDR3 coding DNA: TGTGCCAGCAGCTTTCGGGGATCGGAGACCCAGTACTTC. This encodes CASSFRGSETQYF.

A few counts support this clone. The V call is TRBV7-2, the J call TRBJ1-6; perhaps TRBD1 as D (5 bases). Germline V gives CDR1 SGHTA, CDR2 FQGNSA. V gave up 5 bases and J gave up 5 bases, with 13 bases separating them. The CDR3 has 15 amino acids. The CDR3 DNA reads as TGTGCCAGCAGCCCGACGACAGCCAATAATTCACCCCTCCACTTT. Amino acids: CASSPTTANNSPLHF.

Points on this clone: Other DNA sequences in this sample translate to the same CDR3. The chain uses TRBV14 and TRBJ2-5; D not certain. V gave up 0 bases and J gave up 2 bases, with 7 bases separating them. CDR3 size: 14 residues. Germline V CDR1 and CDR2: SGHDN, FVKESK. CDR3 DNA sequence: TGTGCCAGCAGCCAAGATCTGGGACAAGAGACCCAGTACTTC. This gives the protein CASSQDLGQETQYF.

Note on this clone: Within the sample, other DNA sequences also encode this same CDR3. The chain is built from TRBV30 and TRBJ2-5; D gene ambiguous. This CDR3 is 12 amino acids long. Trimming stripped 4 bases from V and 2 bases from J, with 8 bases between. CDR1 is GTSNPN and CDR2 is SVGIG in the germline V gene (reference sequence). Here the CDR3 reads CAWTDSQETQYF. CDR3 DNA: TGTGCCTGGACTGACTCACAAGAGACCCAGTACTTC.

As to this clone: The same CDR3 can be traced to other DNA sequences in this sample. CDR3 loop: CASSVEVAGELFF. DNA of the CDR3: TGTGCCAGCAGCGTAGAGGTGGCCGGGGAGCTGTTTTTT. The chain has TRBV9 and TRBJ2-2; no clear D gene. This CDR3 region has 13 residues. V was cut by 0 bases and J by 6 bases, with 6 bases left in between. The germline V gene has CDR1 SGDLS and CDR2 YYNGEE.

The chain uses TRBV15 and TRBJ1-2; the D is unclear. Germline V CDR1 and CDR2: LNHNV, YYDKDF (reference sequence). V gave up 8 bases and J gave up 2 bases, with 12 bases separating them. The CDR3 is 13 amino acids. CDR3 protein: CATGQTTNYGYTF. The CDR3 nucleotides read TGTGCCACCGGGCAGACTACCAACTATGGCTACACCTTC.

This clone was seen a few times. V and J are TRBV30 and TRBJ2-4, with D uncertain. The CDR3 loop spans 12 amino acids. The V gene lost 1 base and the J gene lost 6 bases, with 7 bases spanning the gap. The germline V gene encodes CDR1 GTSNPN and CDR2 SVGIG (reference sequence). The CDR3 DNA is TGTGCCTGGAGTGCCCCGGCAAACATTCAGTACTTC. This translates into CAWSAPANIQYF.

The chain combines TRBV4-3 with TRBJ2-5, with D possibly being TRBD2 (5 bases). Per the germline V gene, CDR1 is LGHNA and CDR2 is YSLEER. This CDR3 contains 15 residues. The V end lost 2 bases, the J end lost 2 bases, and 12 bases lay between the germline ends. CDR3 bases: TGCGCCAGCAGCCAATCTGTGGGAGTGCAAGAGACCCAGTACTTC. Translating gives CASSQSVGVQETQYF.

The CDR3 sequence: CSVGYGLAGETQYF. In nucleotides, the CDR3 is TGCAGCGTTGGATATGGACTAGCGGGTGAGACCCAGTACTTC. V is TRBV29-1 and J is TRBJ2-5; 11 nucleotides agree with TRBD2. V shed 4 bases and J 5 bases; nucleotides not matched to a gene: 6. The CDR3 length is 14 residues. Germline V lookup: CDR1 SQVTM, CDR2 ANQGSEA.

This clone is a singleton in its sample. V gene TRBV4-3 combines with J gene TRBJ2-5; tentatively, D is TRBD1 or TRBD2 (6 bases each). The CDR3 contains 15 residues. Trimming removed 3 bases from V and 4 bases from J, with 15 bases in between. Germline V gene data show CDR1 as LGHNA and CDR2 as YSLEER. The CDR3 coding sequence is TGCGCCAGCAGCCACCTCATAGGAGGGGGAGAGACCCAGTACTTC. Residues: CASSHLIGGGETQYF.

The chain combines TRBV7-2 with TRBJ2-1; no firm D call. This CDR3 region has 14 residues. V was clipped by 5 bases and J by 1 base, with 9 bases between them. Per the germline V gene, CDR1 is SGHTA and CDR2 is FQGNSA. CDR3: CASSADGSYNEQFF. In nucleotides, the CDR3 is TGTGCCAGCAGCGCCGACGGATCCTACAATGAGCAGTTCTTC.